This T cell receptor (beta chain) was captured in a study of blood T cell repertoires in COVID-19. Study-level information: There were acute and convalescent COVID-19 samples, and they came from the United States, Italy and Spain. Sources were T cells, B-cell-depleted T cells, or PBMCs; the material itself was cDNA or gDNA.

Germline V gives CDR1 SGDLS, CDR2 YYNGEE. This CDR3 spans 14 amino acids. V lost 3 bases and J lost 2, with 8 bases in between. Under the authors' procedure: From reference gene primer amplification, estimates of nucleated cell counts were derived. Measured with immunoSEQ multiplex PCR; TCRdb has only the in-frame clones, and not every one. V and J calls and clone size are those listed in that table; D and trimming were worked out from the DNA. This table holds some 95,000 clones, around nine tenths found once. The sample was peripheral blood. The chain recombines TRBV9 with TRBJ2-2; D is possibly TRBD2 (5 bases). The sequence derives from a man older than 75 with active or convalescent COVID-19. The CDR3 sequence: CASSGSGNTGELFF. The CDR3 DNA reads as TGTGCCAGCAGCGGAAGCGGTAACACCGGGGAGCTGTTTTTT.